The 25 T cell receptor beta chains presented below share a single source sample, sequenced in a study of regulatory T cells in long-lasting Graves disease. Stated time point: newly diagnosed GD, antithyroid drugs for less than 3 months. There was RNA extracted from PBMCs, and the TCR library was made from it. Investigators prepared the TCR beta libraries by applying iRepertoire HTBI primers and Arm-PCR of CDR3 regions. MiXCR, applied by TCRdb to the multiplex PCR reads, yields one record per CDR3 protein. Seen here are 450,000 to 700,000 distinct CDR3 sequences, less than 15% observed once, and the top ten hold 10%. This same sample was also taken into another study, of T cells in Graves' hyperthyroidism and ophthalmopathy.

This specimen consisted of peripheral blood mononuclear cells (PBMCs), obtained at new diagnosis, from a patient treated with antithyroid drugs. Every receptor here comes from a man between 25 and 39 years old with Graves disease.

The J gene is TRBJ2-1, the V gene TRBV7-9; tentative D call: TRBD1 (5 bases). The CDR3 spans 17 residues. V was trimmed by 4 bases and J by 1 base, leaving 17 bases between them. Germline CDR1 is SEHNR and CDR2 is FQNEAQ (reference sequence). DNA of the CDR3: TGTGCCAGCAGCTCTCCCTTTAGCAGGGCGTCCTACAATGAGCAGTTCTTC. This gives the protein CASSSPFSRASYNEQFF.

The gene calls are TRBV12-3 or TRBV12-4 and TRBJ2-1, with D possibly being TRBD1 (5 bases). Trimming took off 8 bases at V and 4 bases at J, with 18 bases between the two ends. The CDR3 is 15 residues long. The CDR3 is CASEGERSLYNEQFF. CDR3 nucleotides: TGTGCCAGCGAAGGGGAAAGAAGCTTGTACAATGAGCAGTTCTTC.

This clonotype came up many times. The chain couples TRBV7-8 to TRBJ2-3; unclear D gene. V lost 2 bases to trimming and J lost 2 bases, with 14 bases between them. Germline CDR1 is SGHVS and CDR2 is FQNEAQ. This CDR3 is 16 amino acids long. The CDR3 sequence: CASSLRLSRYTDTQYF. The CDR3 coding sequence is TGTGCCAGCAGCTTACGTTTAAGCAGGTACACAGATACGCAGTATTTT. The full variable domain, rest sourced from reference TRBV7-8 and TRBJ2-3, is GAGVSQSPRYKVAKRGQDVALRCDPISGHVSLFWYQQALGQGPEFLTYFQNEAQLDKSGLPSDRFFAERPEGSVSTLKIQRTQQEDSAVYLCASSLRLSRYTDTQYFGPGTRLTVL.

In this sample, this clonotype turned up a few times. The V gene is TRBV7-2, the J gene TRBJ2-7; 11 nucleotides align to TRBD2. Per the germline V gene, CDR1 is SGHTA and CDR2 is FQGNSA. Unmatched junction bases numbered 4, after V lost 5 bases and J lost 1 base. The CDR3 extends over 15 amino acids. CDR3 protein: CASSRLAGISYEQYF. The CDR3 coding sequence is TGTGCCAGCAGCAGACTAGCGGGGATATCCTACGAGCAGTACTTC. The full variable domain, with the rest looked up from reference TRBV7-2 and TRBJ2-7, is GAGVSQSPSNKVTEKGKDVELRCDPISGHTALYWYRQSLGQGLEFLIYFQGNSAPDKSGLPSDRFSAERTGGSVSTLTIQRTQQEDSAVYLCASSRLAGISYEQYFGPGTRLTVT.

The V gene is TRBV20-1, the J gene TRBJ2-7; D is undetermined. Germline lookup yields CDR1 DFQATT and CDR2 SNEGSKA (reference sequence). The V and J ends lost 4 bases and 0 bases respectively, with 7 bases between them. The CDR3 covers 12 residues. The CDR3 loop reads CSAIQDSYEQYF. The CDR3 DNA is TGCAGTGCTATTCAGGACTCCTACGAGCAGTACTTC.

This clonotype occurred a few times. The chain joins TRBV9 to TRBJ2-7; the match to TRBD2 covers 9 bases. CDR3 length: 16 residues. V lost 3 bases, J lost 2 bases, and 9 bases stayed unmatched. Germline lookup yields CDR1 SGDLS and CDR2 YYNGEE. The DNA of the CDR3 is TGTGCCAGCAGCGGACAAACGACTAGCGGTCCCTACGAGCAGTACTTC. Protein product: CASSGQTTSGPYEQYF.

This rearrangement joins TRBV19 to TRBJ2-1, with D possibly called TRBD1 or TRBD2 (5 bases each). The CDR3 spans 13 residues. Trimming stripped 9 bases from V and 9 bases from J, with 18 bases between. Germline-derived CDR1 and CDR2 are LNHDA and SQIVND (reference sequence). CDR3 sequence: CARGSRGTCEQFF. The CDR3 DNA reads TGTGCCAGGGGATCGAGGGGAACTTGTGAGCAGTTCTTC.

This clonotype was observed at least ten times. This chain joins TRBV5-1 and TRBJ2-1; D remains ambiguous. CDR1 and CDR2 (germline): SGHRS, YFSETQ. The germline V and J ends were trimmed by 0 bases and 5 bases, with 6 bases remaining between them. CDR3 length equals 13 residues. The CDR3 is CASSLAANNEQFF. The CDR3 nucleotides are TGCGCCAGCAGCTTGGCAGCGAACAATGAGCAGTTCTTC.

The sample holds many counts of this clonotype. This sequence joins TRBV12-3 or TRBV12-4 and TRBJ2-5, with D possibly called TRBD1 or TRBD2 (5 bases each). V was cut by 8 bases and J by 3 bases, with 13 bases left in between. The CDR3 is 13 amino acids. This chain's CDR3 is CASVGGSKETQYF. DNA of the CDR3: TGTGCCAGCGTTGGGGGTTCCAAAGAGACCCAGTACTTC.

J is TRBJ1-1 and V is TRBV2, with 7 positions matching TRBD1. The V gene end was trimmed by 7 bases and the J gene end by 5 bases; junction bases not matched to a gene: 10. The CDR3 loop spans 14 amino acids. Germline V gene sequence: CDR1 SNHLY, CDR2 FYNNEI. CDR3 residues: CASTVLTGKTEAFF. The CDR3 DNA is TGTGCCAGCACCGTGTTGACAGGGAAAACTGAAGCTTTCTTT.

This clonotype was counted ten times or more. The V and J genes are TRBV11-2 and TRBJ1-1; TRBD1 is a possible D gene (5 bases). Germline CDR1 is SGHAT and CDR2 is FQNNGV. CDR3 length: 16 residues. Trimming cost V 4 bases and J 0 bases, with 15 bases left between them. CDR3 sequence: CASSSLAQTVNTEAFF. CDR3 coding DNA: TGTGCCAGCAGCTCCTTAGCCCAGACAGTGAACACTGAAGCTTTCTTT.

This clonotype was recorded many times. J is TRBJ1-1 and V is TRBV7-8; 8 nucleotides agree with TRBD1. J gave up 0 bases and V 4 bases, and 7 bases lay outside the gene matches. CDR3 length: 16 amino acids. CDR1 is SGHVS, CDR2 FQNEAQ, per germline. CDR3 region: CASSSAQGALNTEAFF. The DNA of the CDR3 is TGTGCCAGCAGCTCCGCTCAGGGGGCACTGAACACTGAAGCTTTCTTT.

This chain joins TRBV19 and TRBJ2-2; a possible D gene is TRBD2 (6 bases). CDR3 length equals 14 residues. The ends were cut back, 7 bases at V and 4 bases at J, with 13 bases in the middle. Per the germline V gene, CDR1 is LNHDA and CDR2 is SQIVND (reference sequence). The CDR3, as DNA: TGTGCCAGTAAGGTTAGCGGCACCACCGGGGAGCTGTTTTTT. Its protein is CASKVSGTTGELFF.

This clonotype was seen many times. The J gene is TRBJ2-3, the V gene TRBV7-8, with D tentatively TRBD1 or TRBD2 (5 bases each). Per the germline V gene, CDR1 is SGHVS and CDR2 is FQNEAQ. CDR3 length: 16 amino acids. The germline V and J ends were trimmed by 4 bases and 2 bases, with 16 bases remaining between them. CDR3 nucleotides: TGTGCCAGCAGCTCAGTTATGCAGGGAGTCACAGATACGCAGTATTTT. Its protein product is CASSSVMQGVTDTQYF.

This clonotype was found a few times. The rearrangement links TRBV15 to TRBJ2-3; 7 nucleotides agree with TRBD2. The CDR3 totals 15 residues. From germline, CDR1 is LNHNV and CDR2 YYDKDF (reference sequence). The V gene end was trimmed by 6 bases and the J gene end by 3 bases; junction bases not matched to a gene: 9. CDR3 protein: CATRVAGRRTDTQYF. Here the CDR3 DNA reads TGTGCCACCAGAGTAGCGGGTAGACGTACAGATACGCAGTATTTT.

This clonotype was recorded at least ten times. The chain is built from TRBV20-1 and TRBJ2-3, with a tentative D call TRBD1 (5 bases). CDR1 and CDR2 from the germline V gene are DFQATT and SNEGSKA (reference sequence). The CDR3 extends over 14 amino acids. The V gene lost 1 base and the J gene lost 0 bases, with 8 bases spanning the gap. The CDR3 is CSARGGPSTDTQYF. Written as DNA, the CDR3 is TGCAGTGCTAGAGGGGGCCCTAGCACAGATACGCAGTATTTT.

This clonotype appeared many times. The rearrangement uses TRBV19 and TRBJ1-1; 10 nucleotides line up with TRBD1. CDR1 is LNHDA and CDR2 is SQIVND in the germline V gene (reference sequence). The length of the CDR3 is 15 residues. With V trimmed by 3 bases and J by 7 bases, 8 bases remained unmatched. DNA for the CDR3: TGTGCCAGTAGTATCGGGACAGGGGCTGGGTTTGAAGCTTTCTTT. Translation: CASSIGTGAGFEAFF.

This clonotype was recorded a few times. V usage is TRBV7-2 and J usage is TRBJ2-3, with a tentative D call TRBD1 (6 bases). Looked up from germline, CDR1 is SGHTA and CDR2 is FQGNSA. The CDR3 covers 16 residues. Trimming took 5 bases from V and 2 from J, leaving 17 bases between them. This CDR3 reads CASSPQGRHSTDTQYF. The CDR3 coding sequence is TGTGCCAGCAGCCCACAGGGACGCCACTCCACAGATACGCAGTATTTT.

This clonotype was counted between two and nine times. V gene TRBV19 combines with J gene TRBJ1-5, with D unclear. The CDR3 runs to 15 residues. Germline CDR1 LNHDA, CDR2 SQIVND (reference sequence). Trimming left V 6 bases short and J 0 bases short, with 12 bases between. CDR3 amino acids: CASRWTVYSNQPQHF. As DNA, the CDR3 is TGTGCCAGTAGGTGGACCGTTTATAGCAATCAGCCCCAGCATTTT.

The chain links TRBV7-2 to TRBJ2-1; 7 nucleotides agree with TRBD1. J was trimmed by 6 bases and V by 5 bases; bases with no gene match: 16. This CDR3 region has 17 residues. CDR1 and CDR2 from the germline V gene are SGHTA and FQGNSA. Here the CDR3 DNA reads TGTGCCAGCAGCGTATCTGGACAGGCCACCCGATTCAATGAGCAGTTCTTC. It encodes CASSVSGQATRFNEQFF.

The rearrangement joins TRBV20-1 to TRBJ2-2, with D unresolved. The germline V gene encodes CDR1 DFQATT and CDR2 SNEGSKA (reference sequence). This CDR3 spans 13 amino acids. With 2 bases removed from V and 3 bases from J, the gap between germline ends came to 7 bases. Here the CDR3 DNA reads TGCAGTGCTAGATCCTCCGACACCGGGGAGCTGTTTTTT. It yields the protein CSARSSDTGELFF.

This clonotype appeared many times. The chain recombines TRBV2 with TRBJ2-7; D possibly corresponds to TRBD1 (6 bases). The CDR3 totals 12 residues. In germline, CDR1 is SNHLY, CDR2 FYNNEI. V was clipped by 7 bases and J by 3 bases, with 10 bases between them. The CDR3 region has the DNA TGTGCCAGCATAGGGGGAGTCTACGAGCAGTACTTC. This encodes CASIGGVYEQYF.

This clonotype was counted ten times or more. This chain links TRBV27 with TRBJ2-5, with TRBD1 identical over 7 bases. The V and J ends lost 3 bases and 4 bases, in that order; junction bases with no gene match: 8. Germline V CDR1 and CDR2: MNHEY, SMNVEV (reference sequence). The CDR3 length is 15 residues. The chain's CDR3 is CASSLWTGKGETQYF. The CDR3 DNA sequence: TGTGCCAGCAGTTTGTGGACAGGCAAGGGAGAGACCCAGTACTTC.

This clonotype occurred a few times. The rearrangement uses TRBV30 and TRBJ1-1; TRBD1 aligns across 7 bases. This CDR3 spans 14 amino acids. From germline, CDR1 is GTSNPN and CDR2 SVGIG (reference sequence). The trim removed 3 bases at V and 0 bases at J, leaving 4 bases unmatched. The CDR3, as DNA: TGTGCCTGGAGGAAAGACAGGGTGAACACTGAAGCTTTCTTT. Translated: CAWRKDRVNTEAFF.

This clonotype was counted a few times. The chain recombines TRBV5-5 with TRBJ2-5; 9 nucleotides agree with TRBD2. Unmatched junction bases numbered 5, after V lost 3 bases and J lost 5 bases. The CDR3 length is 14 residues. CDR1 is SGHKS and CDR2 is YYEKEE in the germline V gene (reference sequence). The CDR3 region is CASSYQREDETQYF. For the CDR3, the DNA is TGTGCCAGCAGCTACCAGCGGGAGGACGAGACCCAGTACTTC.